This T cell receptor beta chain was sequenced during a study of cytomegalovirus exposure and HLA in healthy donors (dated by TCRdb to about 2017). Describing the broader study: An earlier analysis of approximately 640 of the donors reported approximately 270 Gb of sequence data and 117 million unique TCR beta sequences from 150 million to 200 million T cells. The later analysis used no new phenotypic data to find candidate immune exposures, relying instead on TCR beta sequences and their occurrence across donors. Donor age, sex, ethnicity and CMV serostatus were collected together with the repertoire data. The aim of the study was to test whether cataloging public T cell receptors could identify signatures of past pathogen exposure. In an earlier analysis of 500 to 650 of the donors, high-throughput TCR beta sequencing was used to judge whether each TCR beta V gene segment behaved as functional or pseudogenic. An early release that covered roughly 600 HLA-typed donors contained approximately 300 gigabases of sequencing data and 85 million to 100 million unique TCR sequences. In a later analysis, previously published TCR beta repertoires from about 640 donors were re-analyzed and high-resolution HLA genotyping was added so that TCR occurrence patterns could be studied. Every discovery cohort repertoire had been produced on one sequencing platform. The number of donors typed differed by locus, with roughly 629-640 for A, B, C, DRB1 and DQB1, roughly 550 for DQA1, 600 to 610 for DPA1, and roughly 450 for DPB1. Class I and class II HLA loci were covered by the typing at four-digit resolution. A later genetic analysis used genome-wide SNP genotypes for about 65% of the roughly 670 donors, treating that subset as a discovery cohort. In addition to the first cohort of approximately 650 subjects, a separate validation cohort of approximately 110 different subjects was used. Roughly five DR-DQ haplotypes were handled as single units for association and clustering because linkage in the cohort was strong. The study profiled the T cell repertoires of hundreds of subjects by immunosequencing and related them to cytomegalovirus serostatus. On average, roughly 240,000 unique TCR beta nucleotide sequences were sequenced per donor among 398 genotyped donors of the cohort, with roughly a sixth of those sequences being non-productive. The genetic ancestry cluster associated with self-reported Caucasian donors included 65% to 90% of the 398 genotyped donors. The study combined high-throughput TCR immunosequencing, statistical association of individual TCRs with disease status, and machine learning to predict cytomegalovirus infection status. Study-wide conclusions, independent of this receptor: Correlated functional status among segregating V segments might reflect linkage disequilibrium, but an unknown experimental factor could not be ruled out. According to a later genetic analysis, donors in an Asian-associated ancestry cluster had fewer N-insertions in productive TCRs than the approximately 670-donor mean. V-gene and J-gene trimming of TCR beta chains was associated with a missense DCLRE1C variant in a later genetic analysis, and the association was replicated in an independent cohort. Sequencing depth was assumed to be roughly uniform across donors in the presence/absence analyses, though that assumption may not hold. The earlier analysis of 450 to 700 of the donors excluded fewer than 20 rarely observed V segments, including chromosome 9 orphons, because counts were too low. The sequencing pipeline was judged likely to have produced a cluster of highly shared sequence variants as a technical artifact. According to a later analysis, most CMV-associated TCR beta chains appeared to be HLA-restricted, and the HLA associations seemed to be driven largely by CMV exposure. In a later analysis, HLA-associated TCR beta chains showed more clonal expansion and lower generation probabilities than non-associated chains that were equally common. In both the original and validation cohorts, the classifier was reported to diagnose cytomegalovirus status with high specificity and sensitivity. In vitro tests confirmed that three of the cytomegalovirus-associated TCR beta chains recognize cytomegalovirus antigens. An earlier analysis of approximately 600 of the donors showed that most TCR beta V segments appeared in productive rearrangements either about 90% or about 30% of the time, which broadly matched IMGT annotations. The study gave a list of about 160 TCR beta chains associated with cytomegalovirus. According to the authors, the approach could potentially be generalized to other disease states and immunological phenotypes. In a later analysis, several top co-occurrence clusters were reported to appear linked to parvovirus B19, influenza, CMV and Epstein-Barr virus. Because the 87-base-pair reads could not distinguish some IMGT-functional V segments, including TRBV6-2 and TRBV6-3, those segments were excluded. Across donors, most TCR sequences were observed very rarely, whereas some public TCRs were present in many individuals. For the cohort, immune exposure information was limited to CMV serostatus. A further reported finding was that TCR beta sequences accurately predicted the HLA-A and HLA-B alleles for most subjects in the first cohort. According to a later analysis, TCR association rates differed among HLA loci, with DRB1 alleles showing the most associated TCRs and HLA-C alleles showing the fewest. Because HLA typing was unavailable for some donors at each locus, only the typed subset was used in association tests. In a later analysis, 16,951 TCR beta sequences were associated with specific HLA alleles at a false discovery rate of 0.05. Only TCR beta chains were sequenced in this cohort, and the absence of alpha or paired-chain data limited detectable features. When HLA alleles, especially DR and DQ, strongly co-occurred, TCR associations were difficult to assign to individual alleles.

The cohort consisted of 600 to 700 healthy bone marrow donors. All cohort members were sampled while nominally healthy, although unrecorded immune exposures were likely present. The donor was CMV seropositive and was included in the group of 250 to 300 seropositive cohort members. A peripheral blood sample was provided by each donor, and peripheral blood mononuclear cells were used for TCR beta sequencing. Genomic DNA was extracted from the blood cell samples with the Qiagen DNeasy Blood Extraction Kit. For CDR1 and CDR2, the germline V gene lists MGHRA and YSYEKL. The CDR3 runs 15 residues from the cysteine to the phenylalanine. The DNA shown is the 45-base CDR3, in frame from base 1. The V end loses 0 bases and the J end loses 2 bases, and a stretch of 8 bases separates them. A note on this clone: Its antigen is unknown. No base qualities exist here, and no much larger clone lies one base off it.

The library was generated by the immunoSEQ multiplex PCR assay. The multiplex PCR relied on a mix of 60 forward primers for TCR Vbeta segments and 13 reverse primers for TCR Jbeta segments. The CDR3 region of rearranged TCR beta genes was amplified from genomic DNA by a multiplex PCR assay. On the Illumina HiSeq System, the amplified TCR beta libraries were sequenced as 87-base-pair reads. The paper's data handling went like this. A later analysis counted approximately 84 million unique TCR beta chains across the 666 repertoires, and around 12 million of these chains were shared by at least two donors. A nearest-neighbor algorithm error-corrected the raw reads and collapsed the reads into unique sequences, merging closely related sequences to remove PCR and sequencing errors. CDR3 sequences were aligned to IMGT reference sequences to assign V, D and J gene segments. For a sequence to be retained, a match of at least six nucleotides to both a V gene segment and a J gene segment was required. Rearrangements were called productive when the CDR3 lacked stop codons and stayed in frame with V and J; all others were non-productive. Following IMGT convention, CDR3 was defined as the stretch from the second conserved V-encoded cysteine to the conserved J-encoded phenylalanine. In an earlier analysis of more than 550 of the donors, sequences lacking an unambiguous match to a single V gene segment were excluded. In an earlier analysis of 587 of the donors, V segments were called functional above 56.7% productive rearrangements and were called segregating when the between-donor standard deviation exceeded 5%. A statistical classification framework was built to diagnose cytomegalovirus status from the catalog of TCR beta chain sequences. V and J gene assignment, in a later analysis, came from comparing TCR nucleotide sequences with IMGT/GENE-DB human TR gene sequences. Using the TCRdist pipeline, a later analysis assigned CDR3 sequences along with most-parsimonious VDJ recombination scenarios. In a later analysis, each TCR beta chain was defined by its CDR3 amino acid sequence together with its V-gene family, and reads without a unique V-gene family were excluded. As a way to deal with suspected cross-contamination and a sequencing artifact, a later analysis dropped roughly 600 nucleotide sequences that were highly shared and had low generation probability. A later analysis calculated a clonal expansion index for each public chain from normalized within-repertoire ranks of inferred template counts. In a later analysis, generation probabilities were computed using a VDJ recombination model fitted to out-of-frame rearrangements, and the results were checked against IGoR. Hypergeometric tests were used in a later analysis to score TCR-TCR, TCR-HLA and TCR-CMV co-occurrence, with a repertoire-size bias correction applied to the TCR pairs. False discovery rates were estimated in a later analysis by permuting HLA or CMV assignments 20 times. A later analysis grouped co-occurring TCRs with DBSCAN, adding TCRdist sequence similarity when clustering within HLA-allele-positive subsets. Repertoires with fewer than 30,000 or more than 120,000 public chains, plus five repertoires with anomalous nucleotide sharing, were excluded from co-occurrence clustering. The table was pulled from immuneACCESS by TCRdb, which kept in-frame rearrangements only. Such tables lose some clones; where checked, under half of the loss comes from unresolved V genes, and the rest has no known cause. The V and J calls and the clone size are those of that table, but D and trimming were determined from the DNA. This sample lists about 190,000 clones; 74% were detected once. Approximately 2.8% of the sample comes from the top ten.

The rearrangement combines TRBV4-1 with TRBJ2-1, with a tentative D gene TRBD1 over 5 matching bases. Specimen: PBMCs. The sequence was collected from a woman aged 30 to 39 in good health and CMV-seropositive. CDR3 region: CASSQEAGTYNEQFF. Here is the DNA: TGCGCCAGCAGCCAAGAGGCAGGGACCTACAATGAGCAGTTCTTC.